This passage covers 27 T cell receptor beta chains from one sample sequenced in a study of Ad26.COV2.S vaccination and SARS-CoV-2 variants. The treatment here: about 20 received Ad26.COV2.S at low or high dose, single or two shots; 5 received placebo; per-sample allocation not given. Specimen acquisition occurred on day 63 following the initial vaccine or placebo injection. Profiling relied on immunoSEQ multiplex PCR, and the TCRdb table lists in-frame clones only, not all of them. Found here are about 680,000 clones, more than 80% of them singletons; the top ten hold about 1.5%. The sample consisted of peripheral blood, taken in a trial of Ad26.COV2.S vaccine versus placebo. The origin of the receptors is a person between 18 and 65 years old who received the Ad26.COV2.S COVID-19 vaccine or a placebo.

The rearrangement joins TRBV19 to TRBJ2-2; a possible D gene is TRBD2 (6 bases). V was cut by 7 bases and J by 4 bases, with 13 bases left in between. The germline gives CDR1 LNHDA, CDR2 SQIVND (reference sequence). The CDR3 runs 14 residues. CDR3 coding DNA: TGTGCCAGTATGGGCCAGGGAGGCACCGGGGAGCTGTTTTTT. This gives the protein CASMGQGGTGELFF.

The V gene is TRBV27, the J gene TRBJ1-5, with D unclear. V lost 0 bases and J lost 2, with 11 bases in between. The germline gives CDR1 MNHEY, CDR2 SMNVEV (reference sequence). The CDR3 loop spans 16 amino acids. CDR3 nucleotides: TGTGCCAGCAGTTTATCGAAAGGGTGGGGCAATCAGCCCCAGCATTTT. Its protein is CASSLSKGWGNQPQHF.

This chain connects TRBV7-8 to TRBJ1-1, with D maybe TRBD1 (5 bases). The CDR3 has 13 amino acids. The germline CDR1 and CDR2 sequences are SGHVS and FQNEAQ. The V end lost 4 bases, the J end lost 10 bases, and 16 bases lay between the germline ends. CDR3 DNA sequence: TGTGCCAGCAGCTCCACAGGTTCTCCGGGAGCTTTCTTT. Translation gives CASSSTGSPGAFF.

J is TRBJ2-5 and V is TRBV10-1; 7 nucleotides agree with TRBD1. Trimming removed 2 bases from V and 1 base from J; junction bases left unmatched: 13. CDR3 size: 18 residues. The V gene's germline CDR1 is WNHNN and CDR2 SYGVQD (reference sequence). The CDR3 here is CASSEKTTGSPTQETQYF. The CDR3, as DNA: TGCGCCAGCAGTGAGAAGACGACAGGGTCCCCGACCCAAGAGACCCAGTACTTC.

V gene TRBV19 combines with J gene TRBJ1-1, with TRBD1 identical over 10 bases. Per the germline V gene, CDR1 is LNHDA and CDR2 is SQIVND (reference sequence). The CDR3 totals 15 residues. V trimming: 5 bases; J trimming: 5 bases; junction bases outside the gene matches: 8. The chain's CDR3 is CASSFPGTGDTEAFF. Written as DNA, the CDR3 is TGTGCCAGTAGTTTTCCCGGGACAGGGGATACTGAAGCTTTCTTT.

The V call is TRBV11-2, the J call TRBJ2-2; 12 bases are a match to TRBD2. This CDR3 has 16 amino acids. Germline CDR1 SGHAT, CDR2 FQNNGV. V gave up 1 base and J gave up 6 bases; unmatched junction bases: 3. This CDR3 reads CASSLVASGRAGELFF. As DNA, the CDR3 is TGTGCCAGCAGCTTAGTGGCTAGCGGGAGGGCCGGGGAGCTGTTTTTT.

The CDR3 sequence: CASRGLAGGEQFF. CDR3 DNA: TGTGCCAGCAGGGGACTAGCGGGAGGTGAGCAGTTCTTC. The chain combines TRBV27 with TRBJ2-1, with TRBD2 identical over 15 bases. V shed 6 bases, J shed 9 bases, and the junction held 0 bases outside the gene matches. The CDR3 has 13 residues. From germline, CDR1 is MNHEY and CDR2 SMNVEV (reference sequence).

This rearrangement joins TRBV24-1 to TRBJ1-1, with a weak D call TRBD1 (6 bases). CDR3 size: 13 residues. Germline CDR1 reads KGHDR; CDR2 reads SFDVKD. V lost 5 bases, J lost 5 bases, and 11 bases lay in between. CDR3 loop: CATSAGAFTEAFF. The CDR3 DNA sequence: TGTGCCACCAGTGCGGGGGCGTTTACTGAAGCTTTCTTT.

The rearrangement joins TRBV27 to TRBJ2-1, with TRBD1 identical over 9 bases. There are 15 residues in the CDR3. Per the germline V gene, CDR1 is MNHEY and CDR2 is SMNVEV (reference sequence). Losses at the gene ends were 5 bases for V and 5 bases for J; bases not matched to a gene: 7. CDR3 in DNA: TGTGCCAGCAGTCCCGGGACAGGGAGTAACAATGAGCAGTTCTTC. Protein sequence: CASSPGTGSNNEQFF.

CDR3 sequence reads: CASSPWDRVAGANVLTF. The DNA for the CDR3 is TGTGCCAGCTCACCATGGGACAGGGTGGCTGGGGCCAACGTCCTGACTTTC. The chain employs TRBV18 and TRBJ2-6; 9 positions match TRBD1. V was clipped by 2 bases and J by 2 bases; unmatched bases: 4. Germline V lookup: CDR1 KGHSH, CDR2 LQKENI. CDR3 size: 17 residues. Full variable domain (rest looked up from reference TRBV18 and TRBJ2-6): NAGVMQNPRHLVRRRGQEARLRCSPMKGHSHVYWYRQLPEEGLKFMVYLQKENIIDESGMPKERFSAEFPKEGPSILRIQQVVRGDSAAYFCASSPWDRVAGANVLTFGAGSRLTVL.

V usage is TRBV9 and J usage is TRBJ2-2; D not resolved. The V end lost 0 bases, the J end lost 1 base, and 7 bases lay between the germline ends. Germline V gives CDR1 SGDLS, CDR2 YYNGEE. The length of the CDR3 is 15 residues. CDR3 DNA sequence: TGTGCCAGCAGCGTAGAAGTACTGAACACCGGGGAGCTGTTTTTT. This encodes CASSVEVLNTGELFF.

The chain links TRBV4-2 to TRBJ2-5, with 11 bases that match TRBD1. V lost 1 base, J lost 2 bases, and 6 bases stayed unmatched. Germline V CDR1 and CDR2: LGHNA, YNFKEQ. There are 17 residues in the CDR3. The CDR3 reads CASSQGTGQGDQETQYF. The CDR3 coding sequence is TGTGCCAGCAGCCAAGGAACGGGACAGGGGGATCAAGAGACCCAGTACTTC.

The gene calls are TRBV30 and TRBJ2-7, with 8 bases fitting TRBD1. This CDR3 is built from 12 residues. The germline CDR1 and CDR2 sequences are GTSNPN and SVGIG (reference sequence). V lost 1 base to trimming and J lost 10 bases; unmatched junction nucleotides: 6. The CDR3 DNA is TGTGCCTGGAGTGAGGGACAGGCCAATCAGTACTTC. Protein product: CAWSEGQANQYF.

The chain is built from TRBV11-2 and TRBJ2-1; a weak D match, TRBD1 (8 bases). The germline CDR1 and CDR2 sequences are SGHAT and FQNNGV. V gave up 4 bases and J gave up 4 bases, with 14 bases separating them. The CDR3 runs 15 residues. In DNA form, the CDR3 reads TGTGCCAGCAGCTCAGCGGGACAGGAGTACAATGAGCAGTTCTTC. Its translation: CASSSAGQEYNEQFF.

The rearrangement joins TRBV20-1 to TRBJ2-3; TRBD2 agrees at 7 bases. Germline V lookup: CDR1 DFQATT, CDR2 SNEGSKA (reference sequence). The CDR3 covers 11 residues. The ends lost 5 bases at V and 14 bases at J; junction bases unmatched: 10. CDR3 sequence reads: CSAGAGTKVYF. CDR3 in DNA: TGCAGTGCTGGCGCCGGGACTAAAGTGTATTTT.

The V call is TRBV7-2, the J call TRBJ2-7; D is perhaps TRBD1 (5 bases). CDR1 is SGHTA and CDR2 is FQGNSA in the germline V gene. The CDR3 extends over 11 amino acids. V lost 5 bases to trimming and J lost 6 bases, with 8 bases between them. The CDR3 sequence: CASSQGSEQYF. DNA of the CDR3: TGTGCCAGCAGCCAGGGTTCCGAGCAGTACTTC.

V gene TRBV5-4 combines with J gene TRBJ2-3; 13 nucleotides align to TRBD2. The germline V gene encodes CDR1 SGHNT and CDR2 YYREEE (reference sequence). The CDR3 extends over 15 amino acids. Germline trimming cut 3 bases from V and 6 bases from J; bases unmatched to any gene: 4. In nucleotides, the CDR3 is TGTGCCAGCAGCTCGGGACTAGCGGGGTCCGATACGCAGTATTTT. This encodes CASSSGLAGSDTQYF.

The V gene is TRBV9, the J gene TRBJ2-5, with 8 bases lining up with TRBD2. J was trimmed by 5 bases and V by 3 bases; bases with no gene match: 9. The CDR3 covers 15 residues. Germline CDR1 and CDR2: SGDLS and YYNGEE. CDR3 in amino acids: CASSAGTSGGETQYF. CDR3 coding DNA: TGTGCCAGCAGCGCCGGGACTAGTGGTGGGGAGACCCAGTACTTC.

This rearrangement joins TRBV6-6 to TRBJ1-3; D gene uncertain. The V end lost 6 bases, the J end lost 0 bases, and 15 bases lay between the germline ends. The CDR3 spans 16 residues. Germline V gene lookup returns CDR1 MNHNY and CDR2 SVGAGI (reference sequence). The CDR3 DNA reads as TGTGCCAGCAGCTCCTCGACTGCAAACTCTGGAAACACCATATATTTT. Translated, it gives CASSSSTANSGNTIYF.

The chain couples TRBV24-1 to TRBJ1-1; the D is unclear. This CDR3 comprises 15 residues. Trimming shortened V by 0 bases and J by 2 bases, and 9 bases separated the two germline ends. Germline CDR1 is KGHDR and CDR2 is SFDVKD. The CDR3 coding sequence is TGTGCCACCAGTGATTTGTGGGCCAGAAACACTGAAGCTTTCTTT. Translating gives CATSDLWARNTEAFF.

V usage is TRBV19 and J usage is TRBJ2-1, with D possibly matching TRBD2 (5 bases). Per the germline V gene, CDR1 is LNHDA and CDR2 is SQIVND (reference sequence). This CDR3 has 12 amino acids. Deletions cut 0 bases from V and 9 bases from J, with 6 bases between. CDR3 nucleotide sequence: TGTGCCAGTAGTATAGAACGGGGTGAGCAGTTCTTC. The encoded protein is CASSIERGEQFF. The whole variable domain, filled in from reference TRBV19 and TRBJ2-1, reads DGGITQSPKYLFRKEGQNVTLSCEQNLNHDAMYWYRQDPGQGLRLIYYSQIVNDFQKGDIAEGYSVSREKKESFPLTVTSAQKNPTAFYLCASSIERGEQFFGPGTRLTVL.

This sequence joins TRBV18 and TRBJ2-7, with TRBD1 matching over 7 bases. Trimming took 3 bases from V and 2 from J; bases not matched to a gene: 7. This CDR3 has 15 amino acids. Germline V gene lookup returns CDR1 KGHSH and CDR2 LQKENI. CDR3 nucleotides: TGTGCCAGCTCACCGGGTCAGGGGGAGACCTACGAGCAGTACTTC. Residues: CASSPGQGETYEQYF.

This clone was recorded only once. This chain links TRBV4-1 with TRBJ2-7; the D gene could be TRBD1 or TRBD2 (5 bases each). The germline V and J ends were trimmed by 2 bases and 6 bases, with 17 bases remaining between them. The germline CDR1 and CDR2 sequences are MGHRA and YSYEKL. The CDR3 spans 15 residues. The DNA of the CDR3 is TGCGCCAGCAGCCAAAGTGGGCAGGGTGGGGGCGAGCAGTACTTC. It yields the protein CASSQSGQGGGEQYF.

The chain couples TRBV3-1 (or the pseudogene TRBV3-2) to TRBJ2-1; D assignment may be TRBD1 or TRBD2 (5 bases each). Germline lookup yields CDR1 LGHDT and CDR2 YNNKEL (reference sequence). Deletions cut 2 bases from V and 4 bases from J, with 9 bases between. The CDR3 has 14 residues. The CDR3 sequence is CASSQWDVYNEQFF. In nucleotides, the CDR3 is TGTGCCAGCAGCCAATGGGACGTGTACAATGAGCAGTTCTTC.

This clone was recorded many times. This chain uses TRBV2 with TRBJ1-1, with D unresolved. The germline CDR1 and CDR2 sequences are SNHLY and FYNNEI. Trimming shortened V by 4 bases and J by 1 base, and 10 bases separated the two germline ends. The CDR3 is 14 residues long. The CDR3 reads CASSVVSQNTEAFF. CDR3 DNA: TGTGCCAGCAGTGTGGTGAGCCAGAACACTGAAGCTTTCTTT. Supplemented by reference TRBV2 and TRBJ1-1, the full variable domain reads EPEVTQTPSHQVTQMGQEVILRCVPISNHLYFYWYRQILGQKVEFLVSFYNNEISEKSEIFDDQFSVERPDGSNFTLKIRSTKLEDSAMYFCASSVVSQNTEAFFGQGTRLTVV.

The chain has TRBV7-3 and TRBJ2-3; D is possibly TRBD2 (5 bases). The germline V and J ends were trimmed by 1 base and 7 bases, with 9 bases remaining between them. The CDR3 consists of 13 residues. Germline assignment: CDR1 SGHTA and CDR2 FQGTGA. The CDR3: CASSLNRENTQYF. CDR3 nucleotide sequence: TGTGCCAGCAGCTTAAACCGGGAAAATACGCAGTATTTT. The full variable domain, completed using reference TRBV7-3 and TRBJ2-3, is GAGVSQTPSNKVTEKGKYVELRCDPISGHTALYWYRQSLGQGPEFLIYFQGTGAADDSGLPNDRFFAVRPEGSVSTLKIQRTERGDSAVYLCASSLNRENTQYFGPGTRLTVL.

V usage is TRBV11-2 and J usage is TRBJ2-6; the D gene is possibly TRBD1 (5 bases). Germline V gene data show CDR1 as SGHAT and CDR2 as FQNNGV. Trimming shortened V by 4 bases and J by 0 bases, and 16 bases separated the two germline ends. This CDR3 is 18 amino acids long. CDR3 DNA: TGTGCCAGCAGCTCCTCTCCAGGGCGCCCCTCTGGGGCCAACGTCCTGACTTTC. Amino acid sequence: CASSSSPGRPSGANVLTF. The full variable domain, rest sourced from reference TRBV11-2 and TRBJ2-6, is EAGVAQSPRYKIIEKRQSVAFWCNPISGHATLYWYQQILGQGPKLLIQFQNNGVVDDSQLPKDRFSAERLKGVDSTLKIQPAKLEDSAVYLCASSSSPGRPSGANVLTFGAGSRLTVL.